These T cell receptor beta chains were read from a single sample in a study of blood T cell repertoires in COVID-19. Some clones are missing from TCRdb's copy, which holds only in-frame ones; the method was immunoSEQ multiplex PCR. The sample consists of about 230,000 clones, roughly 84% of them appearing once. The source material was peripheral blood. Receptors originate from a man aged 35-49 years who had recovered from COVID-19. The CDR3 runs from the conserved cysteine through the conserved F or W. A D gene is named only where the DNA matches it firmly. Part of the rows lack a size; the others show once, few, many or a class for expanded clones.

D gene: TRBD2; J gene: TRBJ2-1; clone size: -; V gene: TRBV4-3; CDR3 DNA: TGCGCCAGCAGCCACACGGGGGGGCCGGTAAATGAGCAGTTCTTC; CDR3 protein: CASSHTGGPVNEQFF
D gene: -; J gene: TRBJ2-7; clone size: few; V gene: TRBV2; CDR3 DNA: TGTGCCAGCAGTTCCCCGACAGTGAGCTCCTACGAGCAGTACTTC; CDR3 protein: CASSSPTVSSYEQYF
D gene: TRBD1; J gene: TRBJ2-7; clone size: -; V gene: TRBV7-2; CDR3 DNA: TGTGCCAGCAGCGTCGAGGGACAGGGCTTCTTCGAGCAGTACTTC; CDR3 protein: CASSVEGQGFFEQYF
D gene: -; J gene: TRBJ1-2; clone size: -; V gene: TRBV7-7; CDR3 DNA: TGTGCCAGCAGCGTACCCCGCCAGGGGTGGTTGGTAAATGGCTACACCTTC; CDR3 protein: CASSVPRQGWLVNGYTF
D gene: TRBD2; J gene: TRBJ2-2; clone size: -; V gene: TRBV4-3; CDR3 DNA: TGCGCCAGCAGCCGACGAGTTCTAGCGGGGGGACTGGCGAACACCGGGGAGCTGTTTTTT; CDR3 protein: CASSRRVLAGGLANTGELFF
D gene: -; J gene: TRBJ1-4; clone size: -; V gene: TRBV2; CDR3 DNA: TGTGCCAGCAGTGAAAGCGTAGGGGCTGGGGATGAAAAACTGTTTTTT; CDR3 protein: CASSESVGAGDEKLFF
D gene: -; J gene: TRBJ2-5; clone size: -; V gene: TRBV5-5; CDR3 DNA: TGTGCCAGCAGCTACGGGGTGATCGGAGTGACCCAGTACTTC; CDR3 protein: CASSYGVIGVTQYF
D gene: -; J gene: TRBJ1-2; clone size: -; V gene: TRBV19; CDR3 DNA: TGTGCCAGTAGTCCCGGGAAAGGCCTTCGGTTCGCTAACTATGGCTACACCTTC; CDR3 protein: CASSPGKGLRFANYGYTF
D gene: -; J gene: TRBJ2-2; clone size: -; V gene: TRBV6-5; CDR3 DNA: TGTGCCAGCAGCTACTCATCGGGGGCCGGGGAGCTGTTTTTT; CDR3 protein: CASSYSSGAGELFF
D gene: -; J gene: TRBJ2-2; clone size: -; V gene: TRBV7-2; CDR3 DNA: TGTGCCAGCAGCTTAAATTTTCGCAGGACTGCGAACACCGGGGAGCTGTTTTTT; CDR3 protein: CASSLNFRRTANTGELFF
D gene: TRBD1; J gene: TRBJ1-4; clone size: -; V gene: TRBV2; CDR3 DNA: TGTGCCAGCAGTGAAACGACAGGGGCTAATGAAAAACTGTTTTTT; CDR3 protein: CASSETTGANEKLFF
D gene: TRBD1; J gene: TRBJ2-3; clone size: -; V gene: TRBV11-3; CDR3 DNA: TGTGCCAGCAGCTTAGATGGACAGGGGACAGATACGCAGTATTTT; CDR3 protein: CASSLDGQGTDTQYF
D gene: -; J gene: TRBJ2-7; clone size: -; V gene: TRBV7-8; CDR3 DNA: TGTGCCAGCAGCTTTACAGGCTACTACGAGCAGTACTTC; CDR3 protein: CASSFTGYYEQYF
D gene: -; J gene: TRBJ2-7; clone size: few; V gene: TRBV11-3; CDR3 DNA: TGTGCCAGCAGCTTAGGTAGAGACGAGCAGTACTTC; CDR3 protein: CASSLGRDEQYF
D gene: TRBD1; J gene: TRBJ1-5; clone size: -; V gene: TRBV7-2; CDR3 DNA: TGTGCCAGCAGATACCGGACAGGGGGCGATCAGCCCCAGCATTTT; CDR3 protein: CASRYRTGGDQPQHF
D gene: -; J gene: TRBJ1-1; clone size: -; V gene: TRBV2; CDR3 DNA: TGTGCCAGCAGTGATGGTCAGATCCTGAACACTGAAGCTTTCTTT; CDR3 protein: CASSDGQILNTEAFF